This T cell receptor beta chain was sequenced in a study of blood T cell repertoires in COVID-19. Study details: Sites in the United States, Italy and Spain provided acute and convalescent COVID-19 samples. PBMCs, B-cell-depleted T cells, or T cells were the source of the cDNA or gDNA that made up the material.

Sequencing used immunoSEQ multiplex PCR; TCRdb keeps in-frame clones, though not all of them. This table has some 80,000 clones, about 83% appearing once. The CDR3 is 16 residues long. The V gene lost 2 bases and the J gene lost 8 bases, with 19 bases spanning the gap. The germline CDR1 and CDR2 sequences are SGHRS and YFSETQ. This clonotype was sampled from a woman at least 80 years old with active or convalescent COVID-19. The chain has TRBV5-1 and TRBJ1-4, with D unresolved. Sequenced: peripheral blood. CDR3 in amino acids: CASSFSGRRAGEKLFF. The DNA for the CDR3 is TGCGCCAGCAGCTTTAGCGGCCGGCGGGCGGGGGAAAAACTGTTTTTT.